These 27 T cell receptor beta chains were sequenced from one sample in a study of blood T cell repertoires in COVID-19. The assay was immunoSEQ multiplex PCR, and TCRdb's table has in-frame clones only and misses some. The data hold more than 120,000 clones, with over 75% observed a single time. Sequenced sample: PBMCs or T cells enriched from blood (not recorded which). These receptors originate from a man aged 50 or older in a cohort exposed to, infected with or recovered from COVID-19 (not recorded which).

This clone was seen a few times. The rearrangement uses TRBV27 and TRBJ1-2, with 7 bases that match TRBD1. V lost 4 bases to trimming and J lost 7 bases; unmatched junction nucleotides: 18. CDR1 MNHEY and CDR2 SMNVEV come from the germline V gene (reference sequence). CDR3 length: 17 amino acids. The CDR3 DNA reads TGTGCCAGCAGTTATAGCCGACCGGGACAGACCCGAAGTGGCTACACCTTC. Translation: CASSYSRPGQTRSGYTF.

The J gene is TRBJ1-2, the V gene TRBV25-1; D might be TRBD1 (5 bases). Per germline, CDR1 MGHDK and CDR2 SYGVNS. Between the trimmed V and J ends, which lost 3 bases and 2 bases, there was a span of 16 bases. This CDR3 contains 16 residues. The CDR3 DNA reads as TGTGCCAGCAGTGATAGGGGCCGCTATTCAAACTATGGCTACACCTTC. This codes for CASSDRGRYSNYGYTF.

V usage is TRBV27 and J usage is TRBJ1-2; 9 nucleotides align to TRBD1. The V and J ends lost 5 bases and 7 bases, in that order; junction bases with no gene match: 8. Germline loops: CDR1 MNHEY, CDR2 SMNVEV (reference sequence). This CDR3 spans 14 amino acids. CDR3 in DNA: TGTGCCAGCAGTAACGCGGACAGGGGCTCTGGCTACACCTTC. Protein product: CASSNADRGSGYTF.

This clone was found a few times. The V gene is TRBV19, the J gene TRBJ1-2, with D perhaps matching TRBD1 (6 bases). Germline CDR1 LNHDA, CDR2 SQIVND (reference sequence). Deletions cut 7 bases from V and 3 bases from J, with 15 bases between. CDR3 length: 14 residues. The CDR3 DNA reads as TGTGCCAGTAAAATGGGCAGGGGTCACTATGGCTACACCTTC. It yields the protein CASKMGRGHYGYTF.

This chain joins TRBV29-1 and TRBJ1-2, with 9 positions matching TRBD1. The CDR3 has 15 amino acids. After removal of 0 bases from V and 7 bases from J, the junction contained 9 bases not matched to a gene. Looked up from germline, CDR1 is SQVTM and CDR2 is ANQGSEA. The DNA for the CDR3 is TGCAGCGTTGAAGAGTCCTGGACAGGGGATGCTGGCTACACCTTC. The encoded protein is CSVEESWTGDAGYTF.

The chain carries TRBV19 and TRBJ1-2; D gene unclear. This CDR3 comprises 15 residues. The germline V gene has CDR1 LNHDA and CDR2 SQIVND (reference sequence). V lost 3 bases to trimming and J lost 3 bases, with 14 bases between them. The CDR3 loop reads CASSIDRELYYGYTF. In DNA form, the CDR3 reads TGTGCCAGTAGTATTGACCGGGAACTTTACTATGGCTACACCTTC.

The V and J genes are TRBV6-5 and TRBJ1-1, with D possibly matching TRBD1 (6 bases). V was clipped by 1 base and J by 5 bases, with 11 bases between them. Germline CDR1 is MNHEY and CDR2 is SVGAGI. The CDR3 runs to 14 residues. The chain's CDR3 is CASSYFPQGTEAFF. As DNA, the CDR3 is TGTGCCAGCAGTTACTTCCCGCAGGGGACTGAAGCTTTCTTT.

This clone was recorded once. This chain links TRBV5-6 with TRBJ1-2; D is uncertain. The CDR3 covers 14 residues. The germline CDR1 and CDR2 sequences are SGHDT and YYEEEE. Trimming stripped 4 bases from V and 6 bases from J, with 16 bases between. CDR3 amino acids: CASSPGSGVHGYTF. The CDR3 nucleotides read TGTGCCAGCAGCCCCGGGTCCGGGGTGCATGGCTACACCTTC.

This clone was seen only once. J is TRBJ1-1 and V is TRBV7-9; a weak D match, TRBD1 (5 bases). This CDR3 comprises 14 residues. Germline CDR1 is SEHNR and CDR2 is FQNEAQ (reference sequence). The V end was cut by 3 bases, the J end by 0 bases, with 8 bases between. CDR3 sequence: CASSFPGMNTEAFF. In DNA, the CDR3 is TGTGCCAGCAGCTTCCCAGGGATGAACACTGAAGCTTTCTTT.

The rearrangement joins TRBV12-3 or TRBV12-4 to TRBJ1-6; 8 positions agree with TRBD1. Trimming removed 6 bases from V and 10 bases from J; junction bases left unmatched: 5. This CDR3 contains 13 residues. CDR3 loop: CASRPDRVSPLHF. Here the CDR3 DNA reads TGTGCCAGCAGACCGGACAGGGTCTCACCCCTCCACTTT.

The V gene is TRBV7-8, the J gene TRBJ2-2; 7 bases fit TRBD2. Losses at the gene ends were 9 bases for V and 2 bases for J; bases not matched to a gene: 9. CDR1 is SGHVS, CDR2 FQNEAQ, per germline. The CDR3 runs 15 residues. The DNA for the CDR3 is TGTGCCAGTGTGCCGGGACTACCTAACACCGGGGAGCTGTTTTTT. It codes for CASVPGLPNTGELFF.

The J gene is TRBJ2-5, the V gene TRBV15; no clear D. V lost 0 bases, J lost 0 bases, and 11 bases lay in between. CDR3 size: 16 residues. Per the germline V gene, CDR1 is LNHNV and CDR2 is YYDKDF (reference sequence). CDR3 sequence: CATSRDAAPDQETQYF. The CDR3 DNA reads as TGTGCCACCAGCAGAGATGCGGCCCCAGACCAAGAGACCCAGTACTTC.

V is TRBV29-1 and J is TRBJ2-6; TRBD1 matches at 7 bases. There are 18 residues in the CDR3. Looked up from germline, CDR1 is SQVTM and CDR2 is ANQGSEA. Germline trimming cut 0 bases from V and 4 bases from J; bases unmatched to any gene: 12. The CDR3 sequence is CSVEDRHQGVPGANVLTF. The CDR3 bases are TGCAGCGTTGAAGACCGTCACCAGGGGGTACCGGGGGCCAACGTCCTGACTTTC.

The rearrangement uses TRBV6-5 and TRBJ2-7; no clear D. Germline assignment: CDR1 MNHEY and CDR2 SVGAGI. CDR3 length: 14 amino acids. V was cut by 0 bases and J by 0 bases, with 6 bases left in between. The CDR3 region has the DNA TGTGCCAGCAGTTACTCGCCGCGCTCCTACGAGCAGTACTTC. It yields the protein CASSYSPRSYEQYF.

The table lists this clone with a count of one. V usage is TRBV6-5 and J usage is TRBJ1-2; 12 bases match TRBD1. CDR1 MNHEY and CDR2 SVGAGI come from the germline V gene. J lost 6 bases, V lost 5 bases, and 4 bases had no gene match. The CDR3 runs 14 residues. CDR3: CASSPGQGANGYTF. The CDR3 bases are TGTGCCAGCAGTCCGGGACAGGGGGCGAATGGCTACACCTTC.

V gene TRBV7-6 combines with J gene TRBJ1-2; 9 bases fit TRBD1. Looked up from germline, CDR1 is SGHVS and CDR2 is FNYEAQ. This CDR3 spans 14 amino acids. V shed 0 bases and J 7 bases; nucleotides not matched to a gene: 3. The CDR3 coding sequence is TGTGCCAGCAGCTTAGCGGGACAGGGTTTTGGCTACACCTTC. Residues: CASSLAGQGFGYTF. The full variable domain, in which reference TRBV7-6 and TRBJ1-2 provide the parts outside the CDR3, is GAGVSQSPRYKVTKRGQDVALRCDPISGHVSLYWYRQALGQGPEFLTYFNYEAQQDKSGLPNDRFSAERPEGSISTLTIQRTEQRDSAMYRCASSLAGQGFGYTFGSGTRLTVV.

The genes are TRBV2 and TRBJ1-2, with D perhaps TRBD1 (6 bases). This CDR3 is 13 amino acids long. Germline CDR1 and CDR2: SNHLY and FYNNEI. V was trimmed by 6 bases and J by 4 bases, leaving 12 bases between them. CDR3 loop: CASRVRQVYGYTF. Here the CDR3 DNA reads TGTGCCAGCAGGGTTAGACAGGTCTATGGCTACACCTTC.

The chain is built from TRBV7-2 and TRBJ1-2; 10 bases align to TRBD1. Looked up from germline, CDR1 is SGHTA and CDR2 is FQGNSA. The CDR3 sequence is 12 residues long. J was trimmed by 8 bases and V by 5 bases; bases with no gene match: 2. The CDR3 DNA is TGTGCCAGCAGCCCGGACAGGGGGGGCTACACCTTC. It is translated as CASSPDRGGYTF.

The V and J genes are TRBV7-2 and TRBJ1-2; D may be TRBD1 (5 bases). The V gene lost 1 base and the J gene lost 4 bases, with 10 bases spanning the gap. The CDR3 consists of 14 residues. Germline V gene data show CDR1 as SGHTA and CDR2 as FQGNSA. DNA for the CDR3: TGTGCCAGCAGCTTAGTCAGGGAAGTCTATGGCTACACCTTC. Its protein is CASSLVREVYGYTF.

This clone has only a few counts. The chain uses TRBV3-1 (or the pseudogene TRBV3-2) and TRBJ2-7, with D possibly being TRBD2 (6 bases). Germline CDR1 is LGHDT and CDR2 is YNNKEL (reference sequence). V lost 1 base to trimming and J lost 3 bases, with 13 bases between them. There are 15 residues in the CDR3. In DNA form, the CDR3 reads TGTGCCAGCAGCCAAGTCCCGGGGGTTGGCTACGAGCAGTACTTC. Protein product: CASSQVPGVGYEQYF.

V is TRBV5-5 and J is TRBJ2-1; D may be TRBD2 (6 bases). CDR3 length: 15 residues. Germline CDR1 and CDR2: SGHKS and YYEKEE (reference sequence). The V end was cut by 4 bases, the J end by 5 bases, with 16 bases between. CDR3 coding DNA: TGTGCCAGCAGCCGGACGGGACTGCCGGACAATGAGCAGTTCTTC. Residues: CASSRTGLPDNEQFF.

This chain joins TRBV10-3 and TRBJ2-2; 12 nucleotides agree with TRBD1. Germline CDR1 ENHRY, CDR2 SYGVKD. J was trimmed by 7 bases and V by 10 bases; bases with no gene match: 10. The CDR3 consists of 15 residues. The CDR3 nucleotides are TGTGCCAGCATAGGGACAGGGGGCACCGGCGGGGAGCTGTTTTTT. Amino acids: CASIGTGGTGGELFF.

In this sample, this clone turned up a few times. This chain uses TRBV5-4 with TRBJ1-2, with 9 bases fitting TRBD1. CDR3 size: 16 residues. Germline CDR1 and CDR2: SGHNT and YYREEE (reference sequence). The V and J ends lost 7 bases and 2 bases, in that order; junction bases with no gene match: 12. The CDR3: CASSLPGQGENYGYTF. As DNA, the CDR3 is TGTGCCAGCTCCCTTCCGGGACAGGGAGAGAACTATGGCTACACCTTC.

The chain employs TRBV15 and TRBJ2-3; 9 bases line up with TRBD2. V shed 3 bases and J 0 bases; nucleotides not matched to a gene: 4. The CDR3 is made up of 16 amino acids. Germline CDR1 is LNHNV and CDR2 is YYDKDF (reference sequence). CDR3 in amino acids: CATSSPRGGSTDTQYF. In DNA, the CDR3 is TGTGCCACCAGCAGTCCGCGGGGGGGTAGCACAGATACGCAGTATTTT. Filled out from reference TRBV15 and TRBJ2-3, the complete variable domain reads DAMVIQNPRYQVTQFGKPVTLSCSQTLNHNVMYWYQQKSSQAPKLLFHYYDKDFNNEADTPDNFQSRRPNTSFCFLDIRSPGLGDTAMYLCATSSPRGGSTDTQYFGPGTRLTVL.

The chain recombines TRBV12-3 or TRBV12-4 with TRBJ2-7, with TRBD1 matching over 7 bases. V lost 5 bases to trimming and J lost 2 bases; unmatched junction nucleotides: 3. The CDR3 is 13 residues long. The CDR3: CASSRGQTYEQYF. For the CDR3, the DNA is TGTGCCAGCAGTAGGGGACAGACCTACGAGCAGTACTTC.

This clone has only a few counts. The chain recombines TRBV19 with TRBJ1-2, with TRBD1 matching over 8 bases. The CDR3 runs 15 residues. CDR1 is LNHDA, CDR2 SQIVND, per germline (reference sequence). V lost 0 bases to trimming and J lost 7 bases; unmatched junction nucleotides: 7. As DNA, the CDR3 is TGTGCCAGTAGTATAGATTTACAGGGGGTACGTGGCTACACCTTC. Translation gives CASSIDLQGVRGYTF.

The chain is built from TRBV29-1 and TRBJ1-3, with D perhaps matching TRBD1 (6 bases). Germline values: CDR1 SQVTM, CDR2 ANQGSEA. V was pared by 7 bases and J by 0 bases, with 10 bases between. The CDR3 is made up of 13 amino acids. CDR3 in amino acids: CSAGVSSGNTIYF. The CDR3 coding sequence is TGCAGCGCAGGGGTTTCCTCTGGAAACACCATATATTTT.